This is a list of T cell receptor beta chains from one sample in a study of identical twins. One entry per CDR3 protein results from TCRdb running MiXCR on the 5' RACE reads. The sample holds about 390,000 distinct CDR3 sequences, 9% to 10% seen once. Sequenced: naive T cells sorted from blood. All receptors come from a woman aged 50 to 60 in good health. The CDR3 runs from the conserved cysteine through the conserved F or W. The D gene is left open where the match is weak. Some rows mark clone size as missing; the rest say once, few, many or name a class of expanded clone.

few | 12 | TRBJ1-1 | NA | TRBV25-1 | TGTGCCAGCAGTGAATATCGGGGCGTAGCTTTCTTT | CASSEYRGVAFF
NA | 13 | TRBJ1-1 | TRBD1 | TRBV29-1 | TGCAGCGCCGCCACAGGGGTGACCACTGAAGCTTTCTTT | CSAATGVTTEAFF
many | 11 | TRBJ2-1 | NA | TRBV7-9 | TGTGCCAGCAGCTTAAAGGATGAGCAGTTCTTC | CASSLKDEQFF
many | 14 | TRBJ1-2 | NA | TRBV18 | TGTGCCAGCTCACCAGATGCGGATTCGTGGGGCTACACCTTC | CASSPDADSWGYTF
NA | 16 | TRBJ1-2 | NA | TRBV7-8 | TGTGCCAGCAGCCCAAGGGCCGGGGGGGCGAGCTATGGCTACACCTTC | CASSPRAGGASYGYTF
few | 15 | TRBJ2-1 | NA | TRBV20-1 | TGCAGTGCTCTCCGGGTCGGGCAGAGAAACAATGAGCAGTTCTTC | CSALRVGQRNNEQFF
NA | 14 | TRBJ2-7 | TRBD2 | TRBV10-2 | TGCGCCAGCACCCCGACTAGCGGGCACTACGAGCAGTACTTC | CASTPTSGHYEQYF
few | 14 | TRBJ2-1 | TRBD2 | TRBV20-1 | TGCAGTGCTAGAGGGCTAGCGGGAGAAGATGAGCAGTTCTTC | CSARGLAGEDEQFF
few | 13 | TRBJ1-2 | NA | TRBV18 | TGTGCCAGCTCACCAACAAAAAACTATGGCTACACCTTC | CASSPTKNYGYTF
many | 17 | TRBJ2-3 | TRBD2 | TRBV3-1 | TGTGCCAGCAGCCAAGTTCCAGCGGGAGTGGGCACAGATACGCAGTATTTT | CASSQVPAGVGTDTQYF
few | 14 | TRBJ2-3 | NA | TRBV7-3 | TGTGCCAGCAGCTTAAGGCCCGGCACGGATACGCAGTATTTT | CASSLRPGTDTQYF
NA | 16 | TRBJ2-1 | TRBD1 | TRBV7-9 | TGTGCCAGCAGCTTAAAAGGACAGGGATATGGCAATGAGCAGTTCTTC | CASSLKGQGYGNEQFF
NA | 16 | TRBJ1-5 | TRBD1 | TRBV12-3/TRBV12-4 | TGTGCCAGCAGCCCTCAGACAGGGGGTCGCAATCAGCCCCAGCATTTT | CASSPQTGGRNQPQHF
NA | 11 | TRBJ2-7 | TRBD1 | TRBV14 | TGTGCCAGCAGCCAAGTTGGACAGGGGCACTTC | CASSQVGQGHF
NA | 12 | TRBJ2-3 | NA | TRBV29-1 | TGCAGCGTTAAAGACGGGCCCGGGGAGCAGTATTTT | CSVKDGPGEQYF
NA | 16 | TRBJ2-1 | NA | TRBV4-2 | TGTGCCAGCAGCCAAGAAGCTACTGGGGTCTACAATGAGCAGTTCTTC | CASSQEATGVYNEQFF
many | 12 | TRBJ2-1 | NA | TRBV12-3/TRBV12-4 | TGTGCCAGCAGTTGGGTCGCTCGGGGGCAGTTCTTC | CASSWVARGQFF
few | 13 | TRBJ2-5 | NA | TRBV20-1 | TGCAGTGCTATGGGACTTCTACAAGAGACCCAGTACTTC | CSAMGLLQETQYF
few | 15 | TRBJ1-6 | TRBD1 | TRBV20-1 | TGCAGTGCTCAGGGGGGAAGATCCTATAATTCACCCCTCCACTTT | CSAQGGRSYNSPLHF
many | 14 | TRBJ2-3 | TRBD1 | TRBV5-6 | TGTGCCAGCAGCTGGGACAGGGATGCAGATACGCAGTATTTT | CASSWDRDADTQYF
NA | 13 | TRBJ1-1 | NA | TRBV29-1 | TGCAGCGTTTTCATAACAGGTCTAGAGGTAGCTTTCTTT | CSVFITGLEVAFF
NA | 14 | TRBJ2-1 | TRBD1 | TRBV6-5 | TGTGCCAGCAGTTACGGACAGGGGGGGAATGAGCAGTTCTTC | CASSYGQGGNEQFF
many | 14 | TRBJ2-1 | NA | TRBV5-1 | TGCGCCAGCAGTCCGCGGCAGGTACACAATGAGCAGTTCTTC | CASSPRQVHNEQFF
NA | 17 | TRBJ2-3 | NA | TRBV5-1 | TGCGCCAGCAGCTTGGCTCCTCTAGCGCCTTACACAGATACGCAGTATTTT | CASSLAPLAPYTDTQYF
NA | 15 | TRBJ1-5 | NA | TRBV21-1 | TGTGCCAGCAGCTTGCGGCGGGACAGAAATCAGCCCCAGCATTTT | CASSLRRDRNQPQHF
NA | 20 | TRBJ2-1 | TRBD2 | TRBV12-3/TRBV12-4 | TGTGCCAGCAGTACCGTCCTAGCGGGAGAGTGGGGGAGACCCTACAATGAGCAGTTCTTC | CASSTVLAGEWGRPYNEQFF
NA | 12 | TRBJ2-7 | NA | TRBV21-1 | TGTGCCAGGCAGGACAGGCGCTACGAGCAGTACTTC | CARQDRRYEQYF
many | 13 | TRBJ2-3 | TRBD2 | TRBV20-1 | TGCAGTGCTAGAGTAGCGGGTACAGATACGCAGTATTTT | CSARVAGTDTQYF
few | 17 | TRBJ1-5 | TRBD1 | TRBV7-3 | TGTGCCAGCAGCTTAAGGGACAGGGGGATGAGCAATCAGCCCCAGCATTTT | CASSLRDRGMSNQPQHF
NA | 17 | TRBJ2-3 | TRBD2 | TRBV7-9 | TGTGCCAGCAGCCGGACTAGCGGGAGATCCCCCACAGATACGCAGTATTTT | CASSRTSGRSPTDTQYF
many | 12 | TRBJ2-1 | NA | TRBV20-1 | TGCAGTGCTAGAGATCTTTGGGCCGAGGCGTTCTTC | CSARDLWAEAFF
NA | 13 | TRBJ1-2 | NA | TRBV6-6 | TGTGCCAGCAGCCTACTCGGAGGGGATGGCTACACCTTC | CASSLLGGDGYTF
many | 12 | TRBJ1-2 | NA | TRBV10-3 | TGTGCCATCAGTGAAGGAGGATATGGCTACACCTTC | CAISEGGYGYTF
NA | 15 | TRBJ2-1 | TRBD1 | TRBV2 | TGTGCCAGCAGTGAGAAGTGGGGGCGACAGGGGGAGCAGTTCTTC | CASSEKWGRQGEQFF
many | 12 | TRBJ2-7 | NA | TRBV29-1 | TGCAGCGTTGTCAGGGGATTCAACGAGCAGTACTTC | CSVVRGFNEQYF
many | 12 | TRBJ2-3 | NA | TRBV24-1 | TGTGCCACCAGCCTCAGTGGAAATACGCAGTATTTT | CATSLSGNTQYF
few | 14 | TRBJ2-1 | TRBD2 | TRBV2 | TGTGCCAGCAGCCCATGGACTAGCCCGGGTGAGCAGTTCTTC | CASSPWTSPGEQFF
NA | 15 | TRBJ2-4 | NA | TRBV29-1 | TGCAGCGTTGTGGGCCACCCCGTTGCCAAAAACATTCAGTACTTC | CSVVGHPVAKNIQYF
many | 13 | TRBJ2-7 | NA | TRBV10-3 | TGTGCCATCAGTGAAACAGGGACCTACGAGCAGTACTTC | CAISETGTYEQYF
few | 14 | TRBJ1-2 | TRBD1 | TRBV28 | TGTGCCAGCAGTTTAGACAGGGGCGGCTATGGCTACACCTTC | CASSLDRGGYGYTF
few | 17 | TRBJ2-4 | NA | TRBV7-9 | TGTGCCAGCAACTCAGCGGGTGGGCTTATAGCCAAAAACATTCAGTACTTC | CASNSAGGLIAKNIQYF
NA | 16 | TRBJ1-3 | TRBD1 | TRBV12-3/TRBV12-4 | TGTGCCAGCAGCCCGACAGGGGCGAGCTCTGGAAACACCATATATTTT | CASSPTGASSGNTIYF
NA | 16 | TRBJ2-1 | TRBD1 | TRBV15 | TGTGCCACCAGCAGAGATCGAACAGGGGACCACAATGAGCAGTTCTTC | CATSRDRTGDHNEQFF
few | 12 | TRBJ1-5 | NA | TRBV29-1 | TGCAGCGTTGTGCAGGGAGGCGAGCCCCAGCATTTT | CSVVQGGEPQHF
NA | 15 | TRBJ2-1 | TRBD2 | TRBV5-1 | TGCGCCAGCAGAGCCCTAGCGGGGGGTATTTATGAGCAGTTCTTC | CASRALAGGIYEQFF
few | 14 | TRBJ1-2 | NA | TRBV4-1 | TGCGCCAGCAGCCTTACTCTACCGCCTGATGGCTACACCTTC | CASSLTLPPDGYTF
few | 14 | TRBJ1-2 | NA | TRBV14 | TGTGCCAGCAGCCAAGCCCCGGGGGGCTATGGCTACACCTTC | CASSQAPGGYGYTF
NA | 17 | TRBJ2-6 | NA | TRBV4-1 | TGCGCCAGCAGCCGCCTCACAGGGAGCTCTGGGGCCAACGTCCTGACTTTC | CASSRLTGSSGANVLTF
many | 13 | TRBJ1-6 | NA | TRBV28 | TGTGCCAGCAGTGGAGAAGGGAATTCACCCCTCCACTTT | CASSGEGNSPLHF